This entry features one T cell receptor beta chain sequence. PCR used 60 Vbeta primers and 13 Jbeta primers. Assay: immunoSEQ multiplex PCR; the TCRdb copy retains only in-frame clones and omits some. The table includes about 120,000 clones, 60% to 85% detected once. This CDR3 comprises 14 residues. From germline, CDR1 is SGDLS and CDR2 YYNGEE. V lost 3 bases and J 6 bases, leaving 15 bases between the germline ends. This sample is drawn from a study of cytomegalovirus exposure and HLA in healthy donors. The chain carries TRBV9 and TRBJ1-2; D might be TRBD1 (6 bases). The TCR was taken from a female donor in good health and CMV-seronegative. The sample taken for sequencing was PBMCs. The CDR3 spells CASSGRMAGDGYTF. In DNA form, the CDR3 reads TGTGCCAGCAGCGGAAGGATGGCAGGGGATGGCTACACCTTC.